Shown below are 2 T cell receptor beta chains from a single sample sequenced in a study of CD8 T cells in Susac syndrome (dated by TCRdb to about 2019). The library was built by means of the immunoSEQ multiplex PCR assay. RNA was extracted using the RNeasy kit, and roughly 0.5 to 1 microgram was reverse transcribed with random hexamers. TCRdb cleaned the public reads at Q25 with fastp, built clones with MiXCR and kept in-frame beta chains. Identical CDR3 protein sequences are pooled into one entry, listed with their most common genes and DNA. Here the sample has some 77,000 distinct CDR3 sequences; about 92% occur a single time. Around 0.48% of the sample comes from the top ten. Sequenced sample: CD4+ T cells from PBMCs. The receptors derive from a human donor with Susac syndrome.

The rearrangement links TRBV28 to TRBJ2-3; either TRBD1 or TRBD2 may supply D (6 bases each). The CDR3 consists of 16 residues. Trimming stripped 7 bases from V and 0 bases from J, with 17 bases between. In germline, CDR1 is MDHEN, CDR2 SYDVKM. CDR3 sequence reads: CASNSPGARSTDTQYF. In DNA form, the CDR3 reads TGTGCCAGCAACTCCCCGGGGGCTCGGAGCACAGATACGCAGTATTTT.

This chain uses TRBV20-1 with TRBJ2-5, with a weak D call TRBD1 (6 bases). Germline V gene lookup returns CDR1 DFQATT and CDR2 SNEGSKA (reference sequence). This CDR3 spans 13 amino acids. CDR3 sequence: CRATNTGSETQYF. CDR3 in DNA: TGCAGAGCAACCAATACAGGGTCCGAGACCCAGTACTTC.